The rows below give T cell receptor beta chains drawn from one sample of a study of breast tumors, draining lymph nodes, adjacent tissues. TCRdb fed the multiplex PCR reads into MiXCR, producing one record per CDR3 protein. Of a few hundred thousand distinct CDR3 sequences detected, under 35% appear once; the ten largest clones hold approximately 3.3%. The material sequenced was axillary lymph node tissue. The receptors shown here come from a female donor with breast cancer. Some clones in this sample may be carry-over from other donors' samples. Both conserved end residues are part of each CDR3. Fields, in order: D gene, clone size, J gene, V gene, CDR3 DNA, CDR3 protein. The D gene is left open where the match is weak. Clone sizes are given selectively: once, few, many, or a class where the clone is expanded.

D gene: TRBD1; clone size: .; J gene: TRBJ1-6; V gene: TRBV4-2; CDR3 DNA: TGTGCCGGCAGCCAAGAGGTCACAGGGGGAAATTCACCCCTCCACTTT; CDR3 protein: CAGSQEVTGGNSPLHF
D gene: TRBD2; clone size: .; J gene: TRBJ2-3; V gene: TRBV6-6; CDR3 DNA: TGTGCCAGCAGTTCGTGGTTAGCGGGCCCGGCCCAAGATACGCAGTATTTT; CDR3 protein: CASSSWLAGPAQDTQYF
D gene: TRBD2; clone size: many; J gene: TRBJ2-5; V gene: TRBV29-1; CDR3 DNA: TGCAGCTCCGGGGAGGGTGGCACGGAGACCCAGTACTTC; CDR3 protein: CSSGEGGTETQYF
D gene: .; clone size: many; J gene: TRBJ1-4; V gene: TRBV20-1; CDR3 DNA: TGCAGTGCCCCGACTCCAACTAATGAAAAACTGTTTTTT; CDR3 protein: CSAPTPTNEKLFF
D gene: TRBD1; clone size: few; J gene: TRBJ1-2; V gene: TRBV4-3; CDR3 DNA: TGCGCCAGCAGCCCGAGCCGAGGGGGCTCCTATGGCTACACCTTC; CDR3 protein: CASSPSRGGSYGYTF
D gene: .; clone size: .; J gene: TRBJ1-2; V gene: TRBV28; CDR3 DNA: TGTGCCAGCAGTCCGCGCAGGGATGGCTACACCTTC; CDR3 protein: CASSPRRDGYTF
D gene: .; clone size: .; J gene: TRBJ1-4; V gene: TRBV2; CDR3 DNA: TGTGCCAGCAGTGAGTTACCTGGGGGACCGGCTAATGAAAAACTGTTTTTT; CDR3 protein: CASSELPGGPANEKLFF
D gene: TRBD2; clone size: many; J gene: TRBJ2-3; V gene: TRBV7-9; CDR3 DNA: TGTGCCAGCAGCCTGCGGAGTACTAGCGGGAAAGGGAGTAGGGATACGCAGTATTTT; CDR3 protein: CASSLRSTSGKGSRDTQYF
D gene: .; clone size: many; J gene: TRBJ2-1; V gene: TRBV5-8; CDR3 DNA: TGTGCCAGCAGGGATCAACAGGGTGGAGCGGTTGAGCAGTTCTTC; CDR3 protein: CASRDQQGGAVEQFF
D gene: TRBD2; clone size: many; J gene: TRBJ2-1; V gene: TRBV29-1; CDR3 DNA: TGCAGCGTTGAGGCGGGAGTCCGGAATGAGCAGTTCTTC; CDR3 protein: CSVEAGVRNEQFF
D gene: .; clone size: .; J gene: TRBJ2-7; V gene: TRBV12-3/TRBV12-4; CDR3 DNA: TGTGCCAGCAGACGAGGTCAGGGGTCCTACGAGCAGTACTTC; CDR3 protein: CASRRGQGSYEQYF
D gene: .; clone size: many; J gene: TRBJ2-1; V gene: TRBV15; CDR3 DNA: TGTGCCACCAGCAGAGGGGGCGATGAGCAGTTCTTC; CDR3 protein: CATSRGGDEQFF
D gene: TRBD2; clone size: .; J gene: TRBJ2-1; V gene: TRBV28; CDR3 DNA: TGTGCCAGCAGTTCCCCGGGACTAGCGGACCAGAATGAGCAGTTCTTC; CDR3 protein: CASSSPGLADQNEQFF
D gene: .; clone size: .; J gene: TRBJ2-3; V gene: TRBV24-1; CDR3 DNA: TGTGCCACCAGTGAAACAGCAGGGACAGATACGCAGTATTTT; CDR3 protein: CATSETAGTDTQYF
D gene: .; clone size: many; J gene: TRBJ2-5; V gene: TRBV11-3; CDR3 DNA: TGTGCCAGCAGCTTAGGTCACTCGGAGAGAGAGACCCAGTACTTC; CDR3 protein: CASSLGHSERETQYF
D gene: TRBD1; clone size: many; J gene: TRBJ2-5; V gene: TRBV24-1; CDR3 DNA: TGTGCCACCAGTGGCCTCGGGACAGGAGAGCAAGAGACCCAGTACTTC; CDR3 protein: CATSGLGTGEQETQYF
D gene: .; clone size: .; J gene: TRBJ1-3; V gene: TRBV13; CDR3 DNA: TGTGCCAGCAGCGATGGGACGGGGGGTCGAGACTTT; CDR3 protein: CASSDGTGGRDF